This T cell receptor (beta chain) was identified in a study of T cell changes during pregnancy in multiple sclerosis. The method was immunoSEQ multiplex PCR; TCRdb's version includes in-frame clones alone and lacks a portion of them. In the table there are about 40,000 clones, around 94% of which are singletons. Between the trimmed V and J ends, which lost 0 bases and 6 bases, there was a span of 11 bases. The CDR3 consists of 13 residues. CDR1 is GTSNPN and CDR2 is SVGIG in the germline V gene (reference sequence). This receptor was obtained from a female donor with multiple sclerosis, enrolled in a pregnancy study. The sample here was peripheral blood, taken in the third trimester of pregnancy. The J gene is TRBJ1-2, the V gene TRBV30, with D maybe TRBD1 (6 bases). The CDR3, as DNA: TGTGCCTGGAGTGTAAAGGCAGGGGATGGCTACACCTTC. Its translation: CAWSVKAGDGYTF.